This TCR beta chain was recovered during a study of T cells after yellow fever vaccination. At least ten counts were recorded for this clonotype. The antigen is undetermined. 5'RACE template switching added a universal primer site and UMIs to TCR cDNA. TCRdb reprocessed the 5' RACE reads with MiXCR, giving one entry per CDR3 protein. The sample yields 25,000 to 30,000 distinct CDR3 sequences, about 5% seen once. Findings of the study overall: Boosting was followed by the reappearance of most primary-vaccination clones (about 97% CD4, about 88% CD8).

Germline CDR1 is SEHNR and CDR2 is FQNEAQ (reference sequence). This CDR3 comprises 14 residues. J lost 5 bases, V lost 4 bases, and 4 bases had no gene match. The rearrangement joins TRBV7-9 to TRBJ2-2; TRBD1 agrees at 7 bases. The sequenced sample was CD8+ T cells sorted from PBMCs, obtained 10 days after the yellow fever booster vaccination. This receptor was obtained from a man under 40 who received the YFV17D yellow fever vaccine. The CDR3 loop reads CASSYSQGTGELFF. The CDR3 region has the DNA TGTGCCAGCAGCTACTCACAGGGGACCGGGGAGCTGTTTTTT.